The present entry profiles one TCR beta chain with its context. This sample was taken from a study of blood T cell repertoires in COVID-19. Sequencing was performed with immunoSEQ multiplex PCR; in TCRdb, only in-frame clones are kept and a portion is missing. The sample gives 90,000 to 150,000 clones, 70% to 85% of which show up once; 0.65% to 0.95% is in the top ten. The material sequenced was peripheral blood. The receptor's source is a human donor with acute or convalescent COVID-19. The donor label of this sample is uncertain.

DNA of the CDR3: TGTGCCAGCAGCAAAGTAGGACAGGGTGACGCCACCGGGGAGCTGTTTTTT. Translated: CASSKVGQGDATGELFF. This rearrangement joins TRBV21-1 to TRBJ2-2; whether TRBD1, the table's D call, matches the DNA was not checked. TRBV21-1 is noted as a pseudogene. The CDR3 runs 17 residues.